The clone carrying this TCR beta chain came up many times. No antigen is known for it. This specimen comes from a study of response to subunit inactivated influenza vaccine. Study results and limitations: Few new T cells, the authors suggested, are recruited by each seasonal influenza vaccination.

In TCRdb, the RT-PCR reads were re-called with MiXCR into one record per CDR3 protein. Here the sample spans about half a million distinct CDR3 sequences, approximately 7.1% being singletons. The CDR3 spans 14 residues. Unmatched junction bases numbered 2, after V lost 7 bases and J lost 0 bases. CDR1 is ENHRY, CDR2 SYGVKD, per germline. This specimen was PBMCs from blood, taken roughly 24 months after vaccination. This sequence was found in a man between 50 and 75 years old who received an inactivated influenza vaccine. V is TRBV10-3 and J is TRBJ2-3; 9 bases agree with TRBD1. The CDR3 spells CAITGTGSTDTQYF. CDR3 nucleotide sequence: TGTGCCATCACCGGGACAGGGAGCACAGATACGCAGTATTTT.